This is a list of T cell receptor beta chains from one sample in a study of PD-L1 blockade in urothelial cancer. Using immunoSEQ multiplex PCR, the repertoire was profiled, and TCRdb retains in-frame clones only, with some absent. This sample has about 30,000 clones; over 75% occur once, and the top ten carry 15% to 18%. The sample here was PBMCs, taken around atezolizumab (anti-PD-L1) treatment. These receptors were collected from a man between 60 and 75 years old with urothelial cancer. The CDR3 runs from the conserved cysteine through the conserved F or W. The order of the fields is D gene, V gene, clone size, J gene, CDR3 protein, CDR3 DNA. D genes are given only for firm matches. Only some rows state a clone size, as once, few, many or a class for expanded clones.

>NA|TRBV7-3|NA|TRBJ1-1
CASSSSTRGMTDVNTEAFF
TGTGCCAGCAGCTCCTCCACCCGAGGGATGACGGACGTGAACACTGAAGCTTTCTTT
>NA|TRBV14|NA|TRBJ2-5
CASSQVGRGPLETQYF
TGTGCCAGCAGCCAAGTAGGGCGAGGGCCACTAGAGACCCAGTACTTC
>TRBD1|TRBV30|NA|TRBJ1-5
CAWNRDSNQPQHF
TGTGCCTGGAATAGGGACAGTAATCAGCCCCAGCATTTT
>TRBD1|TRBV30|once|TRBJ1-1
CAWRPGTVPEAFF
TGTGCCTGGAGACCAGGGACAGTCCCTGAAGCTTTCTTT
>NA|TRBV7-7|NA|TRBJ2-1
CASSISGRYNEQFF
TGTGCTAGCAGCATCTCAGGAAGGTACAATGAGCAGTTCTTC
>TRBD1|TRBV11-2|NA|TRBJ2-7
CASSFRTGRKMDEQYF
TGTGCCAGCAGCTTTCGGACAGGACGAAAAATGGACGAGCAGTACTTC
>TRBD1|TRBV7-9|NA|TRBJ1-4
CASSPPSGWRQGVEKLFF
TGTGCCAGCAGTCCCCCATCGGGCTGGAGACAGGGCGTTGAAAAACTGTTTTTT
>NA|TRBV5-1|NA|TRBJ1-4
CASSLAPGGSEKLFF
TGCGCCAGCAGCTTGGCGCCGGGGGGAAGTGAAAAACTGTTTTTT
>NA|TRBV5-8|NA|TRBJ1-2
CASSPQILYGYTF
TGTGCCAGCAGCCCACAGATCCTCTATGGCTACACCTTC
>TRBD1|TRBV19|NA|TRBJ2-5
CASSLGTVQETQYF
TGTGCCAGTAGCCTCGGGACAGTCCAAGAGACCCAGTACTTC
>NA|TRBV2|NA|TRBJ2-7
CASSEETGQEQYF
TGTGCCAGCAGTGAAGAGACAGGACAAGAGCAGTACTTC
>TRBD1|TRBV4-1|NA|TRBJ2-2
CASSQDLTGYTGELFF
TGCGCCAGCAGCCAAGATTTGACAGGGTACACCGGGGAGCTGTTTTTT
>TRBD1|TRBV7-2|NA|TRBJ2-5
CASSTQRGLSGETQYF
TGTGCCAGCAGTACCCAGAGGGGGCTTAGTGGGGAGACCCAGTACTTC
>NA|TRBV19|NA|TRBJ1-3
CASGSARIENTIYF
TGTGCCAGTGGGAGCGCACGGATAGAAAACACCATATATTTT
>NA|TRBV5-6|once|TRBJ1-1
CASSFGAASNTEAFF
TGTGCCAGCAGCTTTGGGGCAGCCTCGAACACTGAAGCTTTCTTT
>TRBD1|TRBV11-2|few|TRBJ1-1
CASSPGTGGSSEAFF
TGTGCCAGCAGCCCCGGGACAGGGGGAAGCTCTGAAGCTTTCTTT
>NA|TRBV2|NA|TRBJ1-2
CASTHDGASNYGYTF
TGTGCCAGCACCCATGATGGGGCTTCTAACTATGGCTACACCTTC
>NA|TRBV4-1|NA|TRBJ1-5
CASSQRGGPNQPQHF
TGCGCCAGCAGCCAAAGGGGGGGCCCGAATCAGCCCCAGCATTTT
>TRBD1|TRBV28|NA|TRBJ2-7
CASSTRGTGQGYEQYF
TGTGCCAGCAGTACCCGAGGGACAGGGCAGGGATACGAGCAGTACTTC
>NA|TRBV6-5|NA|TRBJ1-3
CASSQGSSGNTIYF
TGTGCCAGCAGTCAGGGAAGCTCTGGAAACACCATATATTTT
>TRBD2|TRBV4-2|NA|TRBJ2-1
CASSQGAGLAGNDEQFF
TGTGCCAGCAGCCAAGGGGCGGGACTAGCGGGGAATGATGAGCAGTTCTTC
>TRBD1|TRBV19|NA|TRBJ2-1
CASSIDLRQGASYNEQFF
TGTGCCAGTAGTATAGATCTCCGACAGGGGGCCTCCTACAATGAGCAGTTCTTC